This TCR beta chain is drawn from a study of chemoradiotherapy in HPV16-positive cancers. Trimming stripped 1 base from V and 4 bases from J, with 18 bases between. The length of the CDR3 is 17 residues. The germline CDR1 and CDR2 sequences are MGHRA and YSYEKL. TCRdb keeps only in-frame clones here, not all; method: immunoSEQ multiplex PCR. The repertoire has 25,000 to 30,000 clones, over 90% of them found once; the top ten carry roughly 18%. Specimen: blood, collected from a patient who underwent chemoradiotherapy. This receptor was identified in a human donor with HPV-associated anogenital cancer. The V and J genes are TRBV4-1 and TRBJ2-3; D unclear. CDR3 DNA: TGCGCCAGCAGCCAAGTAACGGGTTTTGGAAACGCAGATACGCAGTATTTT. It specifies CASSQVTGFGNADTQYF.